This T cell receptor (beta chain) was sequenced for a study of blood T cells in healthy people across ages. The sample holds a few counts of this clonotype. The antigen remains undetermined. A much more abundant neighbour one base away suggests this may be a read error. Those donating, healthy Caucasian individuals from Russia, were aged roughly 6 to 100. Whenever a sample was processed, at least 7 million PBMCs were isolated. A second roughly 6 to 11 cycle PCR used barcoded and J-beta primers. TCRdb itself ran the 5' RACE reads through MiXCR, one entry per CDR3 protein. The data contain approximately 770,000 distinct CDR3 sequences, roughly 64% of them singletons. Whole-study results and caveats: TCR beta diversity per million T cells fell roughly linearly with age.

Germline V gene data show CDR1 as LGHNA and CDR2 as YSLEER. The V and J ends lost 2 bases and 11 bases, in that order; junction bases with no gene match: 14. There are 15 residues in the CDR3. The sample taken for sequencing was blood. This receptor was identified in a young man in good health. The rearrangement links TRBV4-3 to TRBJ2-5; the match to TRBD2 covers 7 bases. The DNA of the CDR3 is TGCGCCAGCAGCCAAACTAGCGCCTCCTACAATGAGCAGTACTTC. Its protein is CASSQTSASYNEQYF.